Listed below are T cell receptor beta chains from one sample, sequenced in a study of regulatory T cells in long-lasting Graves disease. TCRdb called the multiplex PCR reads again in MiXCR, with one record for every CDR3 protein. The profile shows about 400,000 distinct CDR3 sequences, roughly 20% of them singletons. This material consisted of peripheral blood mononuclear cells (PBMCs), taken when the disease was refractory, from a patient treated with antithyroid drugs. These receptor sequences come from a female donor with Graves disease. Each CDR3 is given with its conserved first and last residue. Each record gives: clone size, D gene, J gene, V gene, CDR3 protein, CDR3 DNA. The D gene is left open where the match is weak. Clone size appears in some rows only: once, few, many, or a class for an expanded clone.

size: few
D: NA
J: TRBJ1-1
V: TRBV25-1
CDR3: CASSESYGAEAFF
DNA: TGTGCCAGCAGTGAATCCTACGGGGCTGAAGCTTTCTTT

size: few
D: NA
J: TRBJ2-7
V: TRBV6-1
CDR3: CASTPLLGFHEQYF
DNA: TGTGCCAGCACCCCCCTTTTAGGGTTCCACGAGCAGTACTTC

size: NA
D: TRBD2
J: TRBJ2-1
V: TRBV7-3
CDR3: CASSIAGGTNEQFF
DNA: TGTGCCAGCAGCATAGCGGGAGGTACCAATGAGCAGTTCTTC

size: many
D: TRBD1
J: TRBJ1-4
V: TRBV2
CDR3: CASSEGTAPFLEKLFF
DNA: TGTGCCAGCAGCGAGGGGACAGCCCCATTTTTGGAAAAACTGTTTTTT

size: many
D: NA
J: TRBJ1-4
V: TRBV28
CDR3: CASRGTELNEKLFF
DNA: TGTGCCAGCAGGGGGACGGAACTTAATGAAAAACTGTTTTTT

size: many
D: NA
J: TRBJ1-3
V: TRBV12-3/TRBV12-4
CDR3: CASSLGGKANTIYF
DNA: TGTGCCAGCAGTTTAGGAGGGAAGGCAAACACCATATATTTT

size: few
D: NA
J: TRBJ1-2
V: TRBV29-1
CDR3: CSVASMDGYTF
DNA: TGCAGCGTGGCTTCTATGGATGGCTACACCTTC

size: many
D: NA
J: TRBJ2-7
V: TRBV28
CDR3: CASIELDSPYEQYF
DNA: TGTGCCAGCATAGAGCTGGACTCCCCCTACGAGCAGTACTTC

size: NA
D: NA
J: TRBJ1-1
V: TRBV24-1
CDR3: CATSVGISNTEAFF
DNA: TGTGCCACCAGTGTGGGGATCTCAAACACTGAAGCTTTCTTT

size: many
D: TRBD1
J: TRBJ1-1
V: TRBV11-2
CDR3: CASARLGTGRTNTEAFF
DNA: TGTGCCAGCGCCCGCCTGGGGACAGGAAGAACGAACACTGAAGCTTTCTTT

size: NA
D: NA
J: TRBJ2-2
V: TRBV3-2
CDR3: CASSHRTSGTGELFF
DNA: TGTGCCAGCAGCCATCGGACTAGCGGGACTGGGGAGCTGTTTTTT